The 15 T cell receptor beta chains listed next were all sequenced from one sample in a study of human T cells and chemical hapten exposure. Regarding time point: healthy volunteer bleed at 2 weeks. It was from unfractionated whole blood that total RNA was extracted. TCRdb re-analysed the RACE reads in MiXCR, keeping a single row per CDR3 protein. The sample lists approximately 45,000 distinct CDR3 sequences, approximately 4.5% occurring once. Material: whole blood. Receptors were obtained from a female donor in good health. Some clones in this sample may be carry-over from other donors' samples.

This clonotype came up many times. This chain joins TRBV4-2 and TRBJ1-4; D unresolved. Germline V gene data show CDR1 as LGHNA and CDR2 as YNFKEQ. V was shortened by 0 bases and J by 7 bases, with 12 bases between the two germline ends. The CDR3 runs to 15 residues. The CDR3 nucleotides are TGTGCCAGCAGCCAAGATGGAAAAAGCGGTGAAAAACTGTTTTTT. Its protein is CASSQDGKSGEKLFF.

This clonotype has only a few counts. A much bigger clone sits one base away, suggesting this may be a read error. This rearrangement joins TRBV20-1 to TRBJ1-2; D uncertain. The CDR3 has 14 residues. CDR1 and CDR2 (germline): DFQATT, SNEGSKA (reference sequence). CDR3 nucleotides: TGCAGTGCTAGAGTTGAAGGGTTGGACCATGGCGACACCTTC. Amino acids: CSARVEGLDHGDTF.

This clonotype was seen at least ten times. This sequence joins TRBV15 and TRBJ1-2; unclear D gene. The CDR3 is 14 amino acids. CDR1 is LNHNV, CDR2 YYDKDF, per germline (reference sequence). Deletions cut 0 bases from V and 3 bases from J, with 8 bases between. The CDR3 loop is CATSRDLVDYGYTF. CDR3 DNA: TGTGCCACCAGCAGAGATCTGGTTGACTATGGCTACACCTTC. The full variable domain, in which reference TRBV15 and TRBJ1-2 provide the parts outside the CDR3, is DAMVIQNPRYQVTQFGKPVTLSCSQTLNHNVMYWYQQKSSQAPKLLFHYYDKDFNNEADTPDNFQSRRPNTSFCFLDIRSPGLGDTAMYLCATSRDLVDYGYTFGSGTRLTVV.

This chain joins TRBV20-1 and TRBJ2-1; 10 bases are shared with TRBD2. The germline gives CDR1 DFQATT, CDR2 SNEGSKA (reference sequence). The length of the CDR3 is 15 residues. V trimming: 1 base; J trimming: 12 bases; junction bases outside the gene matches: 12. The CDR3 is CSARAPGLAISGQFF. The DNA of the CDR3 is TGCAGTGCTAGAGCGCCGGGACTAGCGATTTCCGGGCAGTTCTTC.

This clonotype came up many times. The chain carries TRBV18 and TRBJ1-2; D might be TRBD1 (5 bases). Germline V gene data show CDR1 as KGHSH and CDR2 as LQKENI. The CDR3 contains 16 residues. V shed 2 bases and J shed 0 bases, with 13 bases lying between them. For the CDR3, the DNA is TGTGCCAGCTCACCATCGGCGGACACCACTAACTATGGCTACACCTTC. As protein: CASSPSADTTNYGYTF.

The table lists this clonotype with many counts. The rearrangement links TRBV9 to TRBJ2-1; 7 bases agree with TRBD2. Germline values: CDR1 SGDLS, CDR2 YYNGEE. Trimming took 4 bases from V and 5 from J; bases not matched to a gene: 9. The CDR3 extends over 15 amino acids. The CDR3 DNA reads as TGTGCCAGCAGCCCTCGGGCGGGAGCGAACAATGAGCAGTTCTTC. It translates to CASSPRAGANNEQFF.

V and J are TRBV10-3 and TRBJ1-1; tentative D call: TRBD1 (6 bases). V was cut by 2 bases and J by 1 base, with 11 bases left in between. The CDR3 totals 15 residues. Germline V gene data show CDR1 as ENHRY and CDR2 as SYGVKD. The chain's CDR3 is CAISEAGVGNTEAFF. DNA of the CDR3: TGTGCCATCAGTGAGGCAGGGGTCGGGAACACTGAAGCTTTCTTT.

This clonotype was seen at least ten times. V usage is TRBV21-1 and J usage is TRBJ2-7; the DNA was not used to check the table's D call, TRBD1. TRBV21-1 has pseudogene status. The CDR3 sequence is 12 residues long. In DNA, the CDR3 is TGTGCCAGCAGCAGGGTCCCAGGAGGACAGTACTTC. Translated: CASSRVPGGQYF.

This clonotype was detected ten times or more. This chain joins TRBV7-9 and TRBJ1-1; 9 nucleotides line up with TRBD1. This CDR3 is 13 amino acids long. Germline V lookup: CDR1 SEHNR, CDR2 FQNEAQ (reference sequence). V dropped 5 bases and J dropped 7; count of bases not matched to a gene: 5. The chain's CDR3 is CASSLSTGGEAFF. The CDR3 DNA follows: TGTGCCAGCAGCCTCTCGACAGGGGGTGAAGCTTTCTTT.

This clonotype was observed at least ten times. The V gene is TRBV3-1, the J gene TRBJ1-6; the match to TRBD1 covers 9 bases. The CDR3 sequence is 15 residues long. With V trimmed by 4 bases and J by 9 bases, 7 bases remained unmatched. The germline CDR1 and CDR2 sequences are LGHDT and YNNKEL (reference sequence). The CDR3 DNA reads TGTGCCAGCAGCCGTCGGACAGGGGCCACTTCACCCCTCCACTTT. The encoded protein is CASSRRTGATSPLHF.

At least ten counts were recorded for this clonotype. The rearrangement links TRBV5-1 to TRBJ1-1, with 8 bases fitting TRBD1. Germline V gives CDR1 SGHRS, CDR2 YFSETQ. The V gene end was trimmed by 3 bases and the J gene end by 6 bases; junction bases not matched to a gene: 13. The CDR3 is 16 amino acids. This chain's CDR3 is CASSSLRQGKFPEAFF. Here the CDR3 DNA reads TGCGCCAGCAGCTCTCTTAGACAGGGGAAGTTTCCTGAAGCTTTCTTT.

This clonotype has at least ten counts. The chain combines TRBV12-3 or TRBV12-4 with TRBJ2-3; possibly TRBD2 for D (6 bases). V was trimmed by 5 bases and J by 5 bases, leaving 17 bases between them. CDR3 length: 15 amino acids. CDR3 sequence reads: CASSLSWRDGDTQYF. The CDR3 bases are TGTGCCAGCAGTCTATCTTGGAGGGACGGAGATACGCAGTATTTT.

This clonotype was seen ten or more times. V is TRBV29-1 and J is TRBJ1-1, with D possibly matching TRBD1 (5 bases). Trimming shortened V by 4 bases and J by 3 bases, and 9 bases separated the two germline ends. Germline CDR1 SQVTM, CDR2 ANQGSEA. The CDR3 totals 12 residues. The CDR3 protein is CSVADSHTEAFF. As DNA, the CDR3 is TGCAGCGTTGCAGACAGTCACACTGAAGCTTTCTTT.

This clonotype was seen repeatedly, ten times or more. The V gene is TRBV28, the J gene TRBJ2-2, with 11 bases lining up with TRBD2. After removal of 6 bases from V and 4 bases from J, the junction contained 7 bases not matched to a gene. Germline-derived CDR1 and CDR2 are MDHEN and SYDVKM. CDR3 length: 16 residues. The CDR3 is CASSLIAGGSTGELFF. The CDR3 nucleotides are TGTGCCAGCAGCCTCATAGCGGGGGGGTCCACCGGGGAGCTGTTTTTT.

The table lists this clonotype with many counts. The rearrangement links TRBV7-2 to TRBJ1-3; maybe TRBD1 (6 bases). Trimming shortened V by 5 bases and J by 0 bases, and 14 bases separated the two germline ends. The CDR3 totals 16 residues. CDR1 is SGHTA and CDR2 is FQGNSA in the germline V gene. CDR3 residues: CASSMHRVASGNTIYF. In DNA form, the CDR3 reads TGTGCCAGCAGCATGCACAGGGTCGCCTCTGGAAACACCATATATTTT.